This is a list of T cell receptor beta chains from one sample in a study of technical replicates of blood from a few donors. Clones were read by immunoSEQ multiplex PCR, and TCRdb kept only the in-frame ones, dropping some. The table includes about 75,000 clones, 95% to 97% detected once. The sample comprised T cells isolated from PBMCs. Source of these receptors: a human donor in good health. Each CDR3 is given with its conserved first and last residue. A D gene is named only where the DNA matches it firmly. Clone size is shown for a subset of rows, as once, few, many or a class of expanded clone.

D gene: TRBD2
J gene: TRBJ2-1
V gene: TRBV29-1
clone size: once
CDR3 DNA: TGCAGCGTTGTGGGTCACGGGGGGATAAATGAGCAGTTCTTC
CDR3 protein: CSVVGHGGINEQFF

D gene: TRBD2
J gene: TRBJ2-5
V gene: TRBV11-2
clone size: .
CDR3 DNA: TGTGCCAGCAGCTCCGGGGGGAGGGGCAGGGAGACCCAGTACTTC
CDR3 protein: CASSSGGRGRETQYF

D gene: .
J gene: TRBJ1-4
V gene: TRBV27
clone size: few
CDR3 DNA: TGTGCCAGCAGCCTCAGGGTTGAAGGTGAAAAACTGTTTTTT
CDR3 protein: CASSLRVEGEKLFF

D gene: .
J gene: TRBJ1-4
V gene: TRBV29-1
clone size: .
CDR3 DNA: TGCAGCGTGGACAGTCGGGATGAAAAACTGTTTTTT
CDR3 protein: CSVDSRDEKLFF

D gene: .
J gene: TRBJ2-5
V gene: TRBV28
clone size: .
CDR3 DNA: TGTGCCAGCAGTTCCGACCCGGGGGAGACCCAGTACTTC
CDR3 protein: CASSSDPGETQYF

D gene: .
J gene: TRBJ1-1
V gene: TRBV7-3
clone size: once
CDR3 DNA: TGTGCCAGCAGCCTAGAGAGGTTCACTGAAGCTTTCTTT
CDR3 protein: CASSLERFTEAFF

D gene: .
J gene: TRBJ1-5
V gene: TRBV2
clone size: once
CDR3 DNA: TGTGCCAGCGACTCCGAGATAGGCAATCAGCCCCAGCATTTT
CDR3 protein: CASDSEIGNQPQHF

D gene: TRBD2
J gene: TRBJ2-3
V gene: TRBV28
clone size: .
CDR3 DNA: TGTGCCAGCTGTTTAGACCTATCTAGCGGGGGAATAATAGGTACGCAGTATTTT
CDR3 protein: CASCLDLSSGGIIGTQYF

D gene: .
J gene: TRBJ2-2
V gene: TRBV6-1
clone size: .
CDR3 DNA: TGTGCCAGCAGTGAAGGGTTGGGGGCCGACACCGGGGAGCTGTTTTTT
CDR3 protein: CASSEGLGADTGELFF

D gene: TRBD1
J gene: TRBJ2-1
V gene: TRBV28
clone size: .
CDR3 DNA: TGTGCCAGCAGTTTAGAGACAGGGTCTAAGAATGAGCAGTTCTTC
CDR3 protein: CASSLETGSKNEQFF

D gene: .
J gene: TRBJ1-5
V gene: TRBV30
clone size: .
CDR3 DNA: TGTGCCTGGAGCGGTCCCGATAGCAATCAGCCCCAGCATTTT
CDR3 protein: CAWSGPDSNQPQHF

D gene: .
J gene: TRBJ2-7
V gene: TRBV5-6
clone size: .
CDR3 DNA: TGTGCCAGCAGCTTGGTTAGGAGGAGCTCCTACGAGCAGTACTTC
CDR3 protein: CASSLVRRSSYEQYF

D gene: .
J gene: TRBJ1-6
V gene: TRBV5-1
clone size: .
CDR3 DNA: TGCGCCAGCAGCTTGGATGCAGGGCATAATTCACCCCTCCACTTT
CDR3 protein: CASSLDAGHNSPLHF

D gene: TRBD1
J gene: TRBJ1-3
V gene: TRBV6-4
clone size: .
CDR3 DNA: TGTGCCAGCACCCGGACAGGTTCTCACCCCTTGTCTGCGGGAAACACCATATATTTT
CDR3 protein: CASTRTGSHPLSAGNTIYF

D gene: TRBD1
J gene: TRBJ2-5
V gene: TRBV5-4
clone size: .
CDR3 DNA: TGTGCCAGCAGCCCTGGGGGACAGGGCCTTCAAGAGACCCAGTACTTC
CDR3 protein: CASSPGGQGLQETQYF

D gene: .
J gene: TRBJ2-7
V gene: TRBV7-2
clone size: .
CDR3 DNA: TGTGCCAGCAGTACCGACAGACAGGCAACCGAGCAGTACTTC
CDR3 protein: CASSTDRQATEQYF

D gene: .
J gene: TRBJ1-5
V gene: TRBV7-2
clone size: .
CDR3 DNA: TGTGCCAGCAGCTTGCAGGGGCGACCCCAGCATTTT
CDR3 protein: CASSLQGRPQHF

D gene: .
J gene: TRBJ2-1
V gene: TRBV21-1
clone size: .
CDR3 DNA: TGTGCCAGCAGCCACTCTAGCGGGGTCGACTACAATGAGCAGTTCTTC
CDR3 protein: CASSHSSGVDYNEQFF

D gene: .
J gene: TRBJ1-4
V gene: TRBV4-1
clone size: .
CDR3 DNA: TGCGCCAGCAGCCAAGTCCGGAGGGGTGCGGGGGGATATAATGAAAAACTGTTTTTT
CDR3 protein: CASSQVRRGAGGYNEKLFF

D gene: TRBD2
J gene: TRBJ2-7
V gene: TRBV5-6
clone size: .
CDR3 DNA: TGTGCCAGCAGCTTGGGGACTAGCGGGTCCTACCTTTACGAGCAGTACTTC
CDR3 protein: CASSLGTSGSYLYEQYF

D gene: .
J gene: TRBJ2-7
V gene: TRBV5-5
clone size: .
CDR3 DNA: TGTGCCAGCAGACTAGGACAGCCCTACGAGCAGTACTTC
CDR3 protein: CASRLGQPYEQYF

D gene: .
J gene: TRBJ1-1
V gene: TRBV11-3
clone size: .
CDR3 DNA: TGTGCCAGCAGCGGTAATGACAGGTCCGAGGGGTTGGACACTGAAGCTTTCTTT
CDR3 protein: CASSGNDRSEGLDTEAFF

D gene: .
J gene: TRBJ1-2
V gene: TRBV4-1
clone size: .
CDR3 DNA: TGCGCCAGCAGCCAAGTGGCAGCGGCGGACTATGGCTACACCTTC
CDR3 protein: CASSQVAAADYGYTF

D gene: TRBD1
J gene: TRBJ1-2
V gene: TRBV11-2
clone size: .
CDR3 DNA: TGTGCCAGCAGCTACCCGGGACAGGCTTTCTATGGCTACACCTTC
CDR3 protein: CASSYPGQAFYGYTF

D gene: .
J gene: TRBJ2-6
V gene: TRBV6-5
clone size: .
CDR3 DNA: TGTGCCAGCAGTTATATCAGCGCTGGGGCCAACGTCCTGACTTTC
CDR3 protein: CASSYISAGANVLTF

D gene: .
J gene: TRBJ1-3
V gene: TRBV5-4
clone size: .
CDR3 DNA: TGTGCCAGCAGCACTAAGACAGGCTCTGGAAACACCATATATTTT
CDR3 protein: CASSTKTGSGNTIYF

D gene: .
J gene: TRBJ1-2
V gene: TRBV11-2
clone size: few
CDR3 DNA: TGTGCCAGCAGCCCCTGGACAACTCCTAACTATGGCTACACCTTC
CDR3 protein: CASSPWTTPNYGYTF

D gene: TRBD1
J gene: TRBJ1-1
V gene: TRBV4-1
clone size: .
CDR3 DNA: TGCGCCAGCACCCAACCGGGACAGGGGGCGCTCACTGAAGCTTTCTTT
CDR3 protein: CASTQPGQGALTEAFF

D gene: .
J gene: TRBJ2-3
V gene: TRBV11-2
clone size: .
CDR3 DNA: TGTGCCAGCAGCTTAGTTTTCAGTTCAGAGGGGGCAGATACGCAGTATTTT
CDR3 protein: CASSLVFSSEGADTQYF

D gene: TRBD1
J gene: TRBJ1-6
V gene: TRBV9
clone size: once
CDR3 DNA: TGTGCCAGCAGCAGGAACAGGGGGTATAATTCACCCCTCCACTTT
CDR3 protein: CASSRNRGYNSPLHF

D gene: TRBD1
J gene: TRBJ1-3
V gene: TRBV14
clone size: .
CDR3 DNA: TGTGCCAGCCTACAGGGGGCTGGAAACACCATATATTTT
CDR3 protein: CASLQGAGNTIYF

D gene: TRBD2
J gene: TRBJ2-3
V gene: TRBV2
clone size: .
CDR3 DNA: TGTGCCAGTAATCGCGAGGGACTAGCGGGGGTTTTTACGCAGTATTTT
CDR3 protein: CASNREGLAGVFTQYF

D gene: .
J gene: TRBJ1-1
V gene: TRBV5-4
clone size: .
CDR3 DNA: TGTGCCAGCAGCTTGGTGTGGGCGACAGACAACACTGAAGCTTTCTTT
CDR3 protein: CASSLVWATDNTEAFF

D gene: TRBD2
J gene: TRBJ2-5
V gene: TRBV19
clone size: .
CDR3 DNA: TGTGCCAGTAGTATGCGGGAGAGGCGTAGAGAGACCCAGTACTTC
CDR3 protein: CASSMRERRRETQYF

D gene: TRBD2
J gene: TRBJ2-4
V gene: TRBV5-1
clone size: .
CDR3 DNA: TGCGCCAGCAGCTCTACCTTTACTAGCGGGAGGTTCAAAAACATTCAGTACTTC
CDR3 protein: CASSSTFTSGRFKNIQYF

D gene: .
J gene: TRBJ2-7
V gene: TRBV27
clone size: once
CDR3 DNA: TGTGCCAGCAGTTCCATCTACGAGCAGTACTTC
CDR3 protein: CASSSIYEQYF

D gene: .
J gene: TRBJ2-3
V gene: TRBV4-1
clone size: .
CDR3 DNA: TGCGCCAGCAGCCACTCCACGGGACTCCCCACAGATACGCAGTATTTT
CDR3 protein: CASSHSTGLPTDTQYF

D gene: .
J gene: TRBJ2-1
V gene: TRBV11-2
clone size: .
CDR3 DNA: TGTGCCAGCAGCTTAGGGACAGACAATGAGCAGTTCTTC
CDR3 protein: CASSLGTDNEQFF

D gene: .
J gene: TRBJ1-5
V gene: TRBV19
clone size: .
CDR3 DNA: TGTGCCAGTAGTCCCTCAGGGGAAGTAAGCAATCAGCCCCAGCATTTT
CDR3 protein: CASSPSGEVSNQPQHF

D gene: .
J gene: TRBJ2-1
V gene: TRBV4-1
clone size: .
CDR3 DNA: TGCGCCAGCAGCCAAGGAGAGCTCGGTCTGGAGCAGTTCTTC
CDR3 protein: CASSQGELGLEQFF

D gene: .
J gene: TRBJ2-7
V gene: TRBV5-1
clone size: .
CDR3 DNA: TGCGCCAGCAGCTTGACAAGTGCGGGGTTTCTCGAGCAGTACTTC
CDR3 protein: CASSLTSAGFLEQYF

D gene: .
J gene: TRBJ2-5
V gene: TRBV2
clone size: .
CDR3 DNA: TGTGCCAGCAGCGTGACTCCCGTGGAGACCCAGTACTTC
CDR3 protein: CASSVTPVETQYF

D gene: TRBD2
J gene: TRBJ2-7
V gene: TRBV7-9
clone size: .
CDR3 DNA: TGTGCCAGCAGCCCAACTAGCGGGAGGGTATACGAGCAGTACTTC
CDR3 protein: CASSPTSGRVYEQYF

D gene: TRBD1
J gene: TRBJ1-5
V gene: TRBV6-6
clone size: .
CDR3 DNA: TGTGCCAGCACCACGACAGGGTTCCAGCCCCAGCATTTT
CDR3 protein: CASTTTGFQPQHF

D gene: .
J gene: TRBJ2-7
V gene: TRBV28
clone size: .
CDR3 DNA: TGTGCCAGCAGTACCCCAGTAAACGAGCAGTACTTC
CDR3 protein: CASSTPVNEQYF

D gene: TRBD1
J gene: TRBJ1-2
V gene: TRBV27
clone size: .
CDR3 DNA: TGTGCCAGCAGTTTCGGGACAGCGAGCTATGGCTACACCTTC
CDR3 protein: CASSFGTASYGYTF

D gene: TRBD1
J gene: TRBJ2-1
V gene: TRBV28
clone size: .
CDR3 DNA: TGTGCCAGCAGCCCTAACGGACAGGGGCGCTACAATGAGCAGTTCTTC
CDR3 protein: CASSPNGQGRYNEQFF

D gene: TRBD1
J gene: TRBJ1-4
V gene: TRBV28
clone size: .
CDR3 DNA: TGTGCCAGCAGTTTACCAGGGGGTTCAAGTGAAAAACTGTTTTTT
CDR3 protein: CASSLPGGSSEKLFF

D gene: .
J gene: TRBJ2-2
V gene: TRBV6-5
clone size: .
CDR3 DNA: TGTGCCACCGGGTACACCGGGGAGCTGTTTTTT
CDR3 protein: CATGYTGELFF

D gene: .
J gene: TRBJ1-5
V gene: TRBV19
clone size: .
CDR3 DNA: TGTGCCAGTAGTATCAGTAGCAATCAGCCCCAGCATTTT
CDR3 protein: CASSISSNQPQHF

D gene: .
J gene: TRBJ1-3
V gene: TRBV14
clone size: .
CDR3 DNA: TGTGCCAGCAGCCAATACCTCAGCTCTGGAAACACCATATATTTT
CDR3 protein: CASSQYLSSGNTIYF

D gene: TRBD1
J gene: TRBJ1-6
V gene: TRBV4-1
clone size: .
CDR3 DNA: TGCGCCAGCAGCCAAGCCGGCCCGACAGGGGCCTATAATTCACCCCTCCACTTT
CDR3 protein: CASSQAGPTGAYNSPLHF